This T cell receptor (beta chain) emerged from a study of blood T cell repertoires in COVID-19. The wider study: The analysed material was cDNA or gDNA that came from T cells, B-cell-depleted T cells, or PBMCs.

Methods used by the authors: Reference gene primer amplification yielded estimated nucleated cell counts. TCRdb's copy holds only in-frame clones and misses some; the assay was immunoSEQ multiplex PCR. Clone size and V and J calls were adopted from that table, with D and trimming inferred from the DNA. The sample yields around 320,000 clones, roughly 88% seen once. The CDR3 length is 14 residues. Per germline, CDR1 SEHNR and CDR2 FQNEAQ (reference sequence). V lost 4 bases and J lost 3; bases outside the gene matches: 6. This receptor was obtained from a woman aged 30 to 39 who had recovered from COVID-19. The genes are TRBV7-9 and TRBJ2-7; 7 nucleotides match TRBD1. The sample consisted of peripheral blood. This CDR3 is CASSSRQGDYEQYF. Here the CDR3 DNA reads TGTGCCAGCAGCTCCAGACAGGGAGACTACGAGCAGTACTTC. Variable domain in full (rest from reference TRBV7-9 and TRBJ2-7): DTGVSQNPRHKITKRGQNVTFRCDPISEHNRLYWYRQTLGQGPEFLTYFQNEAQLEKSRLLSDRFSAERPKGSFSTLEIQRTEQGDSAMYLCASSSRQGDYEQYFGPGTRLTVT.